This T cell receptor beta chain was recorded in a study of blood T cell repertoires in COVID-19. Germline CDR1 reads MNHNY; CDR2 reads SVGAGI (reference sequence). This CDR3 has 12 residues. V was clipped by 8 bases and J by 11 bases; unmatched bases: 11. Source study methods: Quantification of nucleated cells was approximated via reference gene primer amplification. Generated by immunoSEQ multiplex PCR, the TCRdb table keeps only in-frame clones and is missing some. The V and J calls and clone size come from that table; D and trimming were worked out from the DNA. The data show 160,000 or so clones, 78% seen once.

The specimen sequenced was peripheral blood. The sequence derives from a woman at least 80 years old with acute or convalescent COVID-19. J is TRBJ1-1 and V is TRBV6-6; the match to TRBD1 covers 7 bases. The CDR3 DNA is TGTGCCAGCCTAGGGACAGAACTTTGGGCTTTCTTT. It translates to CASLGTELWAFF.